This is a list of T cell receptor beta chains from one sample in a study of cytomegalovirus exposure and HLA in healthy donors. Sequenced by immunoSEQ multiplex PCR; TCRdb stores in-frame clones only, minus some. The sample lists 55,000 to 70,000 clones, around 90% occurring once. The sequenced material came from PBMCs. The receptor source for this set is a man aged 18-30 years in good health and CMV-seronegative. The CDR3 runs from the conserved cysteine through the conserved F or W. The order of the fields is CDR3 DNA, CDR3 protein, J gene, D gene, clone size, V gene. D genes are given only for firm matches. Not all rows give a size; the values are once, few, many and, for expanded clones, a class.

CDR3nt: TGTGCCAGCAGTACCGGGACTAGCGGGAGACGCAATGAGCAGTTCTTC
CDR3aa: CASSTGTSGRRNEQFF
j_gene: TRBJ2-1
d_gene: TRBD2
abundance: NA
v_gene: TRBV2

CDR3nt: TGTGCCAGCAAACTACAACCGAGGTTGGGCACAGATACGCAGTATTTT
CDR3aa: CASKLQPRLGTDTQYF
j_gene: TRBJ2-3
d_gene: NA
abundance: NA
v_gene: TRBV27

CDR3nt: TGTGCCAGCAGTTTAGGGGGTCGGGAGCAGCCCCAGCATTTT
CDR3aa: CASSLGGREQPQHF
j_gene: TRBJ1-5
d_gene: NA
abundance: NA
v_gene: TRBV27

CDR3nt: TGTGCCAGCCCTGACAATGAGCAGTTCTTC
CDR3aa: CASPDNEQFF
j_gene: TRBJ2-1
d_gene: NA
abundance: NA
v_gene: TRBV7-4

CDR3nt: TGTGCCAGCAGCTTATCCAGGGAGGGGGGGGGTGAGCAGTTCTTC
CDR3aa: CASSLSREGGGEQFF
j_gene: TRBJ2-1
d_gene: NA
abundance: NA
v_gene: TRBV7-2

CDR3nt: TGTGCCAGCAGCATCGTGGGAGGGCCTAAGTTCTTC
CDR3aa: CASSIVGGPKFF
j_gene: TRBJ2-1
d_gene: TRBD2
abundance: NA
v_gene: TRBV7-2

CDR3nt: TGTGCCAGCAGCAGGGACAGGGCATTAGGAAACACCATATATTTT
CDR3aa: CASSRDRALGNTIYF
j_gene: TRBJ1-3
d_gene: TRBD1
abundance: NA
v_gene: TRBV5-4

CDR3nt: TGCGCCAGCAGCGAAGCAGGGATGAACTATGGCTACACCTTC
CDR3aa: CASSEAGMNYGYTF
j_gene: TRBJ1-2
d_gene: NA
abundance: NA
v_gene: TRBV5-1

CDR3nt: TGCGCCAGCAGCCAGCCGGGACAGGGACTTATCGGCTACACCTTC
CDR3aa: CASSQPGQGLIGYTF
j_gene: TRBJ1-2
d_gene: TRBD1
abundance: once
v_gene: TRBV4-3

CDR3nt: TGTGCCAGCAGCCCAACCGGGGAGCTGTTTTTT
CDR3aa: CASSPTGELFF
j_gene: TRBJ2-2
d_gene: NA
abundance: NA
v_gene: TRBV7-2

CDR3nt: TGCGCCAGCAGCCAAGTTTTTCGAGACACAGATACGCAGTATTTT
CDR3aa: CASSQVFRDTDTQYF
j_gene: TRBJ2-3
d_gene: NA
abundance: NA
v_gene: TRBV4-3

CDR3nt: TGTGCCAGCAGCTTAGGGCCTAGCGGGAATTTAAATGAGCAGTTCTTC
CDR3aa: CASSLGPSGNLNEQFF
j_gene: TRBJ2-1
d_gene: TRBD2
abundance: NA
v_gene: TRBV7-6

CDR3nt: TGTGCCAGCAGCGCACGTCCTACAGGGGGCGAGCAGTACTTC
CDR3aa: CASSARPTGGEQYF
j_gene: TRBJ2-7
d_gene: TRBD1
abundance: NA
v_gene: TRBV7-8

CDR3nt: TGCGCCAGCAGCGTACTATACCCCCATAACGTCGGCACCGGGGAGCTGTTTTTT
CDR3aa: CASSVLYPHNVGTGELFF
j_gene: TRBJ2-2
d_gene: NA
abundance: NA
v_gene: TRBV5-1

CDR3nt: TGCGCCAGCAGCCAGCTCCTAGCGGCTAGCGGGAGAGATCAGACCCAGTACTTC
CDR3aa: CASSQLLAASGRDQTQYF
j_gene: TRBJ2-5
d_gene: TRBD2
abundance: NA
v_gene: TRBV4-3

CDR3nt: TGTGCCAGCATGGACCTCAACAGGGAGTCGTACTTC
CDR3aa: CASMDLNRESYF
j_gene: TRBJ2-7
d_gene: NA
abundance: NA
v_gene: TRBV6-5

CDR3nt: TGTGCCAGCAGCTCCGGCAGACAGGCGAGCAATCAGCCCCAGCATTTT
CDR3aa: CASSSGRQASNQPQHF
j_gene: TRBJ1-5
d_gene: NA
abundance: NA
v_gene: TRBV7-9

CDR3nt: TGCGCCAGCAGCCAAGAAGACGCCAGGGATACTGAAGCTTTCTTT
CDR3aa: CASSQEDARDTEAFF
j_gene: TRBJ1-1
d_gene: NA
abundance: few
v_gene: TRBV4-3

CDR3nt: TGTGCCAGCAGCTTATGGGGGGGCTATGGCTACACCTTC
CDR3aa: CASSLWGGYGYTF
j_gene: TRBJ1-2
d_gene: NA
abundance: once
v_gene: TRBV5-5

CDR3nt: TGTGCCAGCAGCTTGGGGTCACTAGCGGTAGCCAAAAACATTCAGTACTTC
CDR3aa: CASSLGSLAVAKNIQYF
j_gene: TRBJ2-4
d_gene: TRBD2
abundance: few
v_gene: TRBV5-6

CDR3nt: TGTGCCACCTCAAAAGGGGGAGCGAGCACAGATACGCAGTATTTT
CDR3aa: CATSKGGASTDTQYF
j_gene: TRBJ2-3
d_gene: NA
abundance: NA
v_gene: TRBV28

CDR3nt: TGTGCCAGCAGCTTGGGGCGGACTAGCGGGCCCTACAATGAGCAGTTCTTC
CDR3aa: CASSLGRTSGPYNEQFF
j_gene: TRBJ2-1
d_gene: TRBD2
abundance: NA
v_gene: TRBV5-6

CDR3nt: TGCGCCAGGCCTCTAGCGGGAGAATGCACCGGGGAGCTGTTTTTT
CDR3aa: CARPLAGECTGELFF
j_gene: TRBJ2-2
d_gene: TRBD2
abundance: NA
v_gene: TRBV10-1

CDR3nt: TGTGCCAGTAGTAGTCTAGGCGGACTCCATTACGAGCAGTACTTC
CDR3aa: CASSSLGGLHYEQYF
j_gene: TRBJ2-7
d_gene: NA
abundance: few
v_gene: TRBV19